This T cell receptor beta chain was captured by sequencing in a study of control samples from healthy donors and cancer patients. Sequencing was performed with immunoSEQ multiplex PCR; in TCRdb, only in-frame clones are kept and a portion is missing. The table lists about 140,000 clones, about 90% of them singletons. The CDR3 extends over 14 amino acids. Per germline, CDR1 SGHTS and CDR2 YDEGEE. Unmatched junction bases numbered 2, after V lost 2 bases and J lost 6 bases. This receptor was identified in a man aged 18-30 years in good health. Specimen: blood. V and J are TRBV5-8 and TRBJ2-2; 9 bases line up with TRBD1. CDR3 DNA sequence: TGTGCCAGCAGCTTCCGACAGGGGGCCGGGGAGCTGTTTTTT. As protein: CASSFRQGAGELFF.